Following are 27 T cell receptor beta chains from one sample sequenced in a study of T cell responses to AZD1222 COVID-19 vaccine. Data came from immunoSEQ multiplex PCR; TCRdb stores just in-frame clones and leaves some out. The repertoire holds 95,000 to 150,000 clones, 70% to 85% seen once, with 6.2% in the top ten. Sequencing used peripheral blood, obtained on day 0 of AZD1222 vaccination. The receptor set was obtained from an adult in good health.

The chain links TRBV6-1 to TRBJ1-5, with a possible D match to TRBD1 (5 bases). The ends were cut back, 4 bases at V and 0 bases at J, with 13 bases in the middle. This CDR3 has 16 residues. Germline V gives CDR1 MNHNS, CDR2 SASEGT. The CDR3 coding sequence is TGTGCCAGCAGTGCCCTTGGGGGGATTAGCAATCAGCCCCAGCATTTT. Its protein is CASSALGGISNQPQHF.

The chain employs TRBV19 and TRBJ2-2; D gene unclear. V was clipped by 7 bases and J by 4 bases, with 10 bases between them. In germline, CDR1 is LNHDA, CDR2 SQIVND (reference sequence). The CDR3 covers 13 residues. CDR3 loop: CASTFSPTGELFF. CDR3 sequence (DNA): TGTGCCAGTACCTTTAGCCCCACCGGGGAGCTGTTTTTT.

The chain is built from TRBV7-6 and TRBJ1-4, with 7 bases lining up with TRBD1. Per the germline V gene, CDR1 is SGHVS and CDR2 is FNYEAQ. The J segment lost 11 bases and the V segment lost 2 bases, leaving 14 bases of the junction unmatched. The CDR3 is made up of 16 amino acids. The CDR3 DNA sequence: TGTGCCAGCAGCTTACCTCGGACAGGAAGAGGTGGGAAACTGTTTTTT. This encodes CASSLPRTGRGGKLFF.

The chain has TRBV4-3 and TRBJ1-2; unclear D gene. Trimming removed 0 bases from V and 6 bases from J, with 14 bases in between. CDR3 length equals 15 residues. In germline, CDR1 is LGHNA, CDR2 YSLEER. CDR3 amino acids: CASSQDSPTADGYTF. The CDR3 coding sequence is TGCGCCAGCAGCCAAGATTCCCCAACCGCGGATGGCTACACCTTC.

This clone is large (0.1 to 1%). The V gene is TRBV9, the J gene TRBJ2-5, with a possible D match to TRBD2 (7 bases). This CDR3 contains 16 residues. V was trimmed by 2 bases and J by 2 bases, leaving 16 bases between them. In germline, CDR1 is SGDLS, CDR2 YYNGEE. The CDR3 nucleotides read TGTGCCAGCAGCGTGGAGGGGGGGTCATCTCAAGAGACCCAGTACTTC. Translated: CASSVEGGSSQETQYF.

The V gene is TRBV6-1, the J gene TRBJ2-6; no definite D call. CDR1 and CDR2 (germline): MNHNS, SASEGT. Trimming took 1 base from V and 1 from J, leaving 8 bases between them. The CDR3 extends over 16 amino acids. For the CDR3, the DNA is TGTGCCAGCAGTGAAGAGGCCGGGTCTGGGGCCAACGTCCTGACTTTC. Translated, it gives CASSEEAGSGANVLTF.

The chain is built from TRBV28 and TRBJ1-2; 8 nucleotides agree with TRBD1. Germline CDR1 and CDR2: MDHEN and SYDVKM. The V segment lost 5 bases and the J segment 3 bases; nucleotides outside the gene matches: 11. The CDR3 totals 16 residues. The CDR3 region is CASSPLTGGGHYGYTF. The CDR3 DNA follows: TGTGCCAGCAGTCCACTCACAGGGGGAGGACACTATGGCTACACCTTC.

Comments on this clone: A junction boundary mismatches the germline segment, possibly from a read error. The CDR3 reads CARRRLGGTGELFF. The CDR3 bases are TGCGCCCGCAGACGCCTAGGGGGGACCGGGGAGCTGTTTTTT. The chain couples TRBV4-1 to TRBJ2-2, with D perhaps matching TRBD1 or TRBD2 (6 bases each). The CDR3 extends over 14 amino acids. CDR1 is MGHRA, CDR2 YSYEKL, per germline.

The genes are TRBV19 and TRBJ2-1; perhaps TRBD1 as D (6 bases). V lost 6 bases to trimming and J lost 5 bases, with 14 bases between them. Germline lookup yields CDR1 LNHDA and CDR2 SQIVND (reference sequence). This CDR3 is built from 14 residues. DNA for the CDR3: TGTGCCAGTAGCTATGGACAGTCTAACAATGAGCAGTTCTTC. It codes for CASSYGQSNNEQFF.

A note on this clone: The identical CDR3 is also encoded by other nucleotide sequences in the sample. The J gene is TRBJ1-5, the V gene TRBV6-1; weak D call: TRBD1 (5 bases). The CDR3 length is 13 residues. The ends were cut back, 2 bases at V and 4 bases at J, with 6 bases in the middle. The germline CDR1 and CDR2 sequences are MNHNS and SASEGT. The CDR3 nucleotides read TGTGCCAGCAGTGAACGGGGGAATCAGCCCCAGCATTTT. Its protein is CASSERGNQPQHF.

In its sample, this clone was seen a few times. The V and J genes are TRBV15 and TRBJ1-1; TRBD1 might be the D (6 bases). The CDR3 sequence is 16 residues long. With 2 bases removed from V and 2 bases from J, the gap between germline ends came to 15 bases. Germline V CDR1 and CDR2: LNHNV, YYDKDF (reference sequence). The CDR3 sequence: CATSRQWGAENTEAFF. The CDR3 nucleotides read TGTGCCACCAGCAGACAGTGGGGGGCTGAAAACACTGAAGCTTTCTTT.

This chain joins TRBV24-1 and TRBJ2-7; D gene ambiguous. Germline V gene lookup returns CDR1 KGHDR and CDR2 SFDVKD. The CDR3 totals 12 residues. Trimming stripped 1 base from V and 3 bases from J, with 3 bases between. The CDR3 sequence is CATSDFGYEQYF. The CDR3 DNA reads TGTGCCACCAGTGATTTCGGCTACGAGCAGTACTTC.

The rearrangement links TRBV13 to TRBJ2-5, with D possibly TRBD1 on 5 matching bases. The CDR3 length is 15 residues. Germline V CDR1 and CDR2: PRHDT, FYEKMQ (reference sequence). Trimming took 5 bases from V and 1 from J, leaving 14 bases between them. The CDR3 sequence is CASSQSNRGQETQYF. The CDR3, as DNA: TGTGCCAGCAGCCAATCCAATAGGGGCCAAGAGACCCAGTACTTC.

The chain carries TRBV10-3 and TRBJ2-4; 10 positions agree with TRBD1. Trimming at V came to 0 bases and at J to 8 bases, leaving 1 base not matched to a gene. The CDR3 spans 14 residues. Germline CDR1 and CDR2: ENHRY and SYGVKD. The CDR3 DNA sequence: TGTGCCATCAGTGAGTCGGGGACAGGGGACATTCAGTACTTC. Amino acid sequence: CAISESGTGDIQYF.

This rearrangement joins TRBV28 to TRBJ1-2; tentatively, D is TRBD1 (5 bases). The V end lost 2 bases, the J end lost 8 bases, and 15 bases lay between the germline ends. Per the germline V gene, CDR1 is MDHEN and CDR2 is SYDVKM. The CDR3 runs to 14 residues. In nucleotides, the CDR3 is TGTGCCAGCAGTTTACAGGCAGGGTCGCACGGCTACACCTTC. This encodes CASSLQAGSHGYTF.

This chain connects TRBV30 to TRBJ1-1, with no clear D. CDR1 and CDR2 (germline): GTSNPN, SVGIG (reference sequence). Trimming cost V 4 bases and J 1 base, with 34 bases left between them. This CDR3 has 21 amino acids. CDR3 nucleotides: TGTGCCTGGACCAGACCACAAACCGGGATAAAATCTCCCCCAGCGAACACTGAAGCTTTCTTT. Amino acids: CAWTRPQTGIKSPPANTEAFF.

The chain is built from TRBV28 and TRBJ1-4; D unclear. This CDR3 has 11 amino acids. Per the germline V gene, CDR1 is MDHEN and CDR2 is SYDVKM. The V end lost 6 bases, the J end lost 7 bases, and 6 bases lay between the germline ends. The CDR3 protein is CASRTSEKLFF. The CDR3 region has the DNA TGTGCCAGCAGAACGAGTGAAAAACTGTTTTTT.

V is TRBV5-4 and J is TRBJ2-3; D not certain. The V end lost 0 bases, the J end lost 3 bases, and 11 bases lay between the germline ends. The CDR3 is 15 residues long. The germline V gene encodes CDR1 SGHNT and CDR2 YYREEE (reference sequence). CDR3 nucleotide sequence: TGTGCCAGCAGCTTGGAGGGTTTGGCGACAGATACGCAGTATTTT. Its protein product is CASSLEGLATDTQYF.

The chain is built from TRBV5-5 and TRBJ2-5; TRBD2 matches at 11 bases. Germline loops: CDR1 SGHKS, CDR2 YYEKEE (reference sequence). Germline trimming cut 2 bases from V and 3 bases from J; bases unmatched to any gene: 3. The CDR3 is made up of 15 amino acids. CDR3 sequence reads: CASSLWGLAEETQYF. The CDR3 bases are TGTGCCAGCAGCTTATGGGGACTAGCGGAAGAGACCCAGTACTTC.

The chain has TRBV18 and TRBJ1-5; D possibly corresponds to TRBD1 (6 bases). Germline loops: CDR1 KGHSH, CDR2 LQKENI. The CDR3 sequence is 17 residues long. The V end was cut by 3 bases, the J end by 4 bases, with 19 bases between. The CDR3: CASSPRVPGEGNQPQHF. CDR3 coding DNA: TGTGCCAGCTCACCCCGGGTCCCAGGGGAGGGGAATCAGCCCCAGCATTTT.

The rearrangement uses TRBV2 and TRBJ1-2; D ambiguous. Trimming cost V 4 bases and J 3 bases, with 9 bases left between them. CDR1 and CDR2 from the germline V gene are SNHLY and FYNNEI. CDR3 size: 13 residues. The CDR3 region is CASSVSRDYGYTF. The CDR3 DNA follows: TGTGCCAGCAGTGTTTCCCGAGACTATGGCTACACCTTC.

The V gene is TRBV28, the J gene TRBJ2-7; 7 bases match TRBD1. J gave up 4 bases and V 6 bases, and 12 bases lay outside the gene matches. This CDR3 has 15 residues. Germline assignment: CDR1 MDHEN and CDR2 SYDVKM. In DNA, the CDR3 is TGTGCCAGCAGCTCTCAGACAGGGCCCCCGTACGAGCAGTACTTC. Translation gives CASSSQTGPPYEQYF.

The V gene is TRBV5-1, the J gene TRBJ2-7; D unresolved. The length of the CDR3 is 15 residues. V gave up 1 base and J gave up 0 bases, with 11 bases separating them. Germline loops: CDR1 SGHRS, CDR2 YFSETQ. CDR3 nucleotides: TGCGCCAGCAGCTTGAAGGGCTCAAGCTCCTACGAGCAGTACTTC. Residues: CASSLKGSSSYEQYF.

The rearrangement links TRBV7-2 to TRBJ2-2; D might be TRBD2 (5 bases). This CDR3 is 14 amino acids long. Germline CDR1 reads SGHTA; CDR2 reads FQGNSA. The germline V and J ends were trimmed by 0 bases and 7 bases, with 9 bases remaining between them. CDR3: CASSLAAGSGELFF. In nucleotides, the CDR3 is TGTGCCAGCAGCTTAGCGGCGGGTAGCGGGGAGCTGTTTTTT.

This clone was seen a handful of times. The chain employs TRBV13 and TRBJ2-1, with TRBD2 matching 13 bases. The CDR3 loop spans 17 amino acids. The junction had 7 bases not matched to a gene; V was cut back by 4 bases and J by 4 bases. The germline V gene has CDR1 PRHDT and CDR2 FYEKMQ (reference sequence). CDR3 amino acids: CASSSTSGGHKYNEQFF. Written as DNA, the CDR3 is TGTGCCAGCAGCTCGACTAGCGGGGGGCACAAATACAATGAGCAGTTCTTC.

The chain carries TRBV6-5 and TRBJ2-7; maybe TRBD1 (5 bases). This CDR3 spans 14 amino acids. Germline lookup yields CDR1 MNHEY and CDR2 SVGAGI. V dropped 0 bases and J dropped 7 bases, with 13 bases sitting between them. The CDR3 is CASSYSWQGWEQYF. The CDR3 DNA follows: TGTGCCAGCAGTTACTCGTGGCAGGGCTGGGAGCAGTACTTC.

The rearrangement joins TRBV5-1 to TRBJ2-7; maybe TRBD1 (6 bases). V gave up 0 bases and J gave up 2 bases, with 9 bases separating them. This CDR3 is built from 14 residues. CDR1 and CDR2 (germline): SGHRS, YFSETQ. The CDR3 bases are TGCGCCAGCAGCTTGGATTCAGGGGCCTACGAGCAGTACTTC. Its translation is CASSLDSGAYEQYF.